This TCR beta chain was obtained from a study of patients and donors after allogeneic stem cell transplantation. TCRdb re-called the RT-PCR reads with MiXCR, one entry per CDR3 protein. The data hold 900,000 to 1,000,000 distinct CDR3 sequences, with approximately 19% observed a single time. This clonotype was found many times. The CDR3 contains 14 residues. V was pared by 0 bases and J by 1 base, with 7 bases between. Looked up from germline, CDR1 is SGHRS and CDR2 is YFSETQ. The source of this sequence is a human donor who was either an allogeneic HSCT recipient or a stem cell or donor lymphocyte infusion donor (not recorded which). It is not recorded whose cells these are; they may come from a transplant donor. This chain connects TRBV5-1 to TRBJ1-1; the D is unclear. The sequenced sample consisted of blood, either unsorted or a sorted T cell fraction (not recorded which). The CDR3 DNA sequence: TGCGCCAGCAGCTTGGCTCCGACGAACACTGAAGCTTTCTTT. Protein: CASSLAPTNTEAFF.